This T cell receptor beta chain was retrieved from a study of blood T cell repertoires in COVID-19. Background on the study: Material from acute and convalescent COVID-19 was sourced from the United States, Italy and Spain. Nucleic acid was either cDNA or gDNA, and it came from T cells, B-cell-depleted T cells, or PBMCs.

Original processing methods: By means of reference gene primer amplification, nucleated cell counts were estimated. TCRdb's copy holds only in-frame clones and misses some; the assay was immunoSEQ multiplex PCR. D and trimming were read from the DNA, whereas the V and J calls and clone size are those reported in that table. The sample yields about 140,000 clones, about 80% seen once. Trimming left V 8 bases short and J 5 bases short, with 9 bases between. Germline CDR1 is MNHEY and CDR2 is SVGAGI. The CDR3 has 11 residues. Sequencing was carried out using peripheral blood. V is TRBV6-5 and J is TRBJ1-1; D perhaps matches TRBD1 (5 bases). This clonotype was sampled from a human donor in a cohort sampled during active COVID-19. CDR3 loop: CASGAGTEAFF. The CDR3 DNA reads as TGTGCCAGCGGGGCGGGAACTGAAGCTTTCTTT.